The 16 T cell receptor beta chains listed next were all sequenced from one sample in a study of regulatory T cells in long-lasting Graves disease. The time point is: persistent/refractory GD, antithyroid drugs over 5 years with positive TRAb. PBMCs provided the RNA from which the TCR library was made. To make TCR beta libraries, researchers used iRepertoire HTBI primers and Arm-PCR of CDR3 regions. TCRdb processed the multiplex PCR reads anew with MiXCR; each CDR3 protein has one entry. The sample lists approximately 400,000 distinct CDR3 sequences, around 22% occurring once. The sequencing used peripheral blood mononuclear cells (PBMCs), collected when the disease was refractory, from a patient treated with antithyroid drugs. These receptors were obtained from a female donor with Graves disease.

Remarks on this clonotype: Its ends do not fully match the called genes, so a read error is possible. The J gene is TRBJ2-7, the V gene TRBV18; D gene ambiguous. The CDR3 sequence is 14 residues long. Germline V CDR1 and CDR2: KGHSH, LQKENI. CDR3 DNA: TGTGCCAGCTTACCATTTGCCGAAGCCTACGAGCAGTACTTC. Amino acid sequence: CASLPFAEAYEQYF. Full variable domain (outside the CDR3, taken from reference TRBV18 and TRBJ2-7): NAGVMQNPRHLVRRRGQEARLRCSPMKGHSHVYWYRQLPEEGLKFMVYLQKENIIDESGMPKERFSAEFPKEGPSILRIQQVVRGDSAAYFCASLPFAEAYEQYFGPGTRLTVT.

This clonotype was seen many times. The chain carries TRBV18 and TRBJ1-2, with unresolved D. Germline CDR1 is KGHSH and CDR2 is LQKENI. The CDR3 spans 13 residues. With 0 bases removed from V and 0 bases from J, the gap between germline ends came to 2 bases. In DNA form, the CDR3 reads TGTGCCAGCTCACCACCAACTAACTATGGCTACACCTTC. As protein: CASSPPTNYGYTF.

This clonotype was detected ten times or more. CDR3 sequence: CSALPRTGANYGYTF. In DNA form, the CDR3 reads TGCAGTGCTCTTCCCCGGACAGGAGCTAACTATGGCTACACCTTC. The genes are TRBV20-1 and TRBJ1-2; 7 bases agree with TRBD1. The CDR3 is 15 amino acids. Germline CDR1 DFQATT, CDR2 SNEGSKA (reference sequence). V was clipped by 5 bases and J by 0 bases; unmatched bases: 9.

This clonotype showed up many times. The chain is built from TRBV28 and TRBJ2-5, with D unclear. The CDR3 extends over 15 amino acids. CDR1 is MDHEN and CDR2 is SYDVKM in the germline V gene. The V end was cut by 8 bases, the J end by 5 bases, with 21 bases between. The chain's CDR3 is CASREASTIGETQYF. The CDR3 DNA reads TGTGCCAGCCGTGAGGCGAGTACAATAGGGGAGACCCAGTACTTC.

J is TRBJ2-7 and V is TRBV20-1; maybe TRBD2 (5 bases). The V gene lost 0 bases and the J gene lost 0 bases, with 9 bases spanning the gap. The germline V gene has CDR1 DFQATT and CDR2 SNEGSKA (reference sequence). CDR3 length: 14 amino acids. DNA of the CDR3: TGCAGTGCTAGAGATAGGAGGAGCTCCTACGAGCAGTACTTC. It specifies CSARDRRSSYEQYF.

V gene TRBV11-1 combines with J gene TRBJ2-7; D unresolved. Germline values: CDR1 SGHAT, CDR2 FQDESV (reference sequence). V shed 5 bases and J shed 2 bases, with 10 bases lying between them. The CDR3 totals 13 residues. This chain's CDR3 is CASSPHGPYEQYF. The CDR3 DNA sequence: TGTGCCAGCAGCCCGCATGGCCCCTACGAGCAGTACTTC. The full variable domain, its missing parts supplied by reference TRBV11-1 and TRBJ2-7, is EAEVAQSPRYKITEKSQAVAFWCDPISGHATLYWYRQILGQGPELLVQFQDESVVDDSQLPKDRFSAERLKGVDSTLKIQPAELGDSAMYLCASSPHGPYEQYFGPGTRLTVT.

In its sample, this clonotype was seen many times. The gene calls are TRBV2 and TRBJ2-1; possible D gene TRBD1, 5 bases. Germline CDR1 and CDR2: SNHLY and FYNNEI. This CDR3 is 13 amino acids long. Trimming stripped 11 bases from V and 5 bases from J, with 16 bases between. CDR3 sequence: CALRRAYNNEQFF. In DNA form, the CDR3 reads TGTGCCTTACGCAGGGCGTATAACAATGAGCAGTTCTTC.

This clonotype was found a few times. V usage is TRBV6-2 or TRBV6-3 and J usage is TRBJ1-2; 9 nucleotides align to TRBD1. This CDR3 contains 16 residues. Germline V gene sequence: CDR1 MNHEY, CDR2 SVGEGT. Losses at the gene ends were 7 bases for V and 1 base for J; bases not matched to a gene: 10. As DNA, the CDR3 is TGTGCCAGCATCAACCGGGACAGGGCGCTTAACTATGGCTACACCTTC. As protein: CASINRDRALNYGYTF.

The chain has TRBV12-3 or TRBV12-4 and TRBJ2-7, with 13 bases fitting TRBD2. The CDR3 extends over 14 amino acids. V lost 7 bases and J lost 3; bases outside the gene matches: 3. The CDR3 loop reads CASKRTSGSYEQYF. CDR3 nucleotides: TGTGCCAGCAAACGGACTAGCGGGAGCTACGAGCAGTACTTC.

This clonotype has a count of ten or more. The chain recombines TRBV6-1 with TRBJ1-2; D call uncertain. Trimming took 8 bases from V and 2 from J, leaving 24 bases between them. Germline assignment: CDR1 MNHNS and CDR2 SASEGT. The CDR3 consists of 17 residues. CDR3 loop: CASAIRGGVTGNYGYTF. CDR3 DNA sequence: TGTGCCAGCGCAATCCGTGGCGGGGTCACTGGCAACTATGGCTACACCTTC.

In its sample, this clonotype was seen a few times. The CDR3 region is CASKKTPVTYEQYF. CDR3 DNA: TGTGCCAGCAAAAAGACACCTGTAACGTACGAGCAGTACTTC. The chain carries TRBV6-1 and TRBJ2-7; no clear D. Germline V gene sequence: CDR1 MNHNS, CDR2 SASEGT. Trimming removed 7 bases at V and 4 bases at J, with 17 bases between. The length of the CDR3 is 14 residues.

This clonotype has at least ten counts. The chain has TRBV6-1 and TRBJ2-7; 11 bases match TRBD2. CDR1 is MNHNS and CDR2 is SASEGT in the germline V gene. Trimming removed 8 bases from V and 4 bases from J; junction bases left unmatched: 10. The CDR3 length is 15 residues. The CDR3 DNA sequence: TGTGCCAGCGTAACTAGCGGGAGTCGGATATACGAGCAGTACTTC. Translated: CASVTSGSRIYEQYF.

This clonotype was recorded at least ten times. The rearrangement links TRBV12-3 or TRBV12-4 to TRBJ1-2, with D hard to call. The CDR3 has 12 residues. V was shortened by 5 bases and J by 4 bases, with 8 bases between the two germline ends. CDR3 amino acids: CASSQKFYGYTF. Here the CDR3 DNA reads TGTGCCAGCAGTCAGAAATTCTATGGCTACACCTTC.

This clonotype has a handful of counts. V and J are TRBV5-1 and TRBJ1-1; TRBD1 matches at 7 bases. Germline V lookup: CDR1 SGHRS, CDR2 YFSETQ. The CDR3 is 13 residues long. The trim removed 3 bases at V and 7 bases at J, leaving 6 bases unmatched. CDR3 sequence: CASSSQGVREAFF. The CDR3 DNA reads TGCGCCAGCAGCTCCCAGGGGGTCCGTGAAGCTTTCTTT.

This clonotype has ten or more counts. The chain has TRBV28 and TRBJ1-2; D gene unclear. Germline-derived CDR1 and CDR2 are MDHEN and SYDVKM. V was cut by 5 bases and J by 4 bases, with 8 bases left in between. The CDR3 contains 12 residues. The DNA of the CDR3 is TGTGCCAGCAGTCTAAGGACCTATGGCTACACCTTC. It yields the protein CASSLRTYGYTF.

This clonotype showed up many times. The chain employs TRBV2 and TRBJ2-6; D unresolved. Germline V gene lookup returns CDR1 SNHLY and CDR2 FYNNEI. The CDR3 consists of 16 residues. V gave up 3 bases and J gave up 2 bases, with 11 bases separating them. The CDR3 nucleotides are TGTGCCAGCAGTGATCCAACAGAAACTGGGGCCAACGTCCTGACTTTC. Translation: CASSDPTETGANVLTF.